Sequencing of this TCR beta chain was carried out in a study of T-cell memory formation after mild COVID-19. This clonotype was detected many times. In germline, CDR1 is SGHRS, CDR2 YFSETQ. The CDR3 is 11 residues long. Trimming stripped 6 bases from V and 5 bases from J, with 6 bases between. TCRdb fed the 5' RACE reads into MiXCR, producing one record per CDR3 protein. Of under 450,000 distinct CDR3 sequences listed, approximately 22% were seen once; the top ten hold 20% to 25%. The receptor's source is a man aged 18 to 29 who had mild COVID-19 (a few samples of this study predate the infection). Cell type and time point are not known. This chain uses TRBV5-1 with TRBJ2-1; D gene ambiguous. The sequenced sample was PBMCs or a T cell subset sorted from them (not recorded which). The CDR3 nucleotides are TGCGCCAGCATTGCCAACAATGAGCAGTTCTTC. Protein product: CASIANNEQFF.